The 4 T cell receptor beta chains below all came from one sample that was sequenced in a study of blood T cell repertoires in COVID-19. Some clones are missing from TCRdb's copy, which holds only in-frame ones; the method was immunoSEQ multiplex PCR. In the table there are a few hundred thousand clones, around 83% of which are singletons. Sample: peripheral blood. These receptors came from a woman aged 40 to 50 who had recovered from COVID-19.

The chain joins TRBV19 to TRBJ2-1; TRBD2 matches 9 bases. From germline, CDR1 is LNHDA and CDR2 SQIVND (reference sequence). CDR3 length equals 15 residues. J gave up 8 bases and V 3 bases, and 8 bases lay outside the gene matches. CDR3 sequence: CASSIWGSGGYEQFF. The CDR3 DNA is TGTGCCAGTAGTATTTGGGGTAGCGGGGGTTATGAGCAGTTCTTC.

The CDR3: CASSVGGQSGTYEQYF. The CDR3 region has the DNA TGTGCCAGCAGCGTAGGGGGACAGTCAGGCACCTACGAGCAGTACTTC. The chain joins TRBV9 to TRBJ2-7, with 7 bases matching TRBD1. The CDR3 runs to 16 residues. Trimming at V came to 0 bases and at J to 2 bases, leaving 8 bases not matched to a gene. The V gene's germline CDR1 is SGDLS and CDR2 YYNGEE.

The chain employs TRBV9 and TRBJ1-6; perhaps TRBD1 as D (6 bases). Trimming cost V 3 bases and J 4 bases, with 11 bases left between them. This CDR3 is 15 amino acids long. Germline CDR1 and CDR2: SGDLS and YYNGEE. The CDR3 is CASSANGQYNSPLHF. CDR3 nucleotides: TGTGCCAGCAGCGCAAACGGACAGTATAATTCACCCCTCCACTTT.

The V call is TRBV6-2 or TRBV6-3, the J call TRBJ2-7, with 8 bases aligning to TRBD1. With 5 bases clipped from V and 2 bases from J, the junction kept 8 bases outside the gene matches. The CDR3 is made up of 15 amino acids. CDR1 is MNHEY and CDR2 is SVGEGT in the germline V gene. The CDR3 sequence: CASSTQGAITYEQYF. DNA for the CDR3: TGTGCCAGCAGTACCCAGGGGGCGATTACCTACGAGCAGTACTTC.